This TCR beta chain derives from a study of shared clonotypes between healthy human individuals. On the study more broadly: Donors were two women and a few men aged 18 to 49. Plates per donor: three CD4 naive, three CD4 memory, two CD8 naive, one CD8 memory.

Germline loops: CDR1 SQVTM, CDR2 ANQGSEA. Losses at the gene ends were 7 bases for V and 2 bases for J; bases not matched to a gene: 8. The length of the CDR3 is 14 residues. Running of the assay took place at deep level. Measured with immunoSEQ multiplex PCR; TCRdb has only the in-frame clones, and not every one. The sample lists under 1,900,000 clones, 98% seen once, with around 0.33% in the top ten. CD45RA+ naive and CD45RA-negative memory subsets were separated from CD4+ cells. The sequenced material came from naive CD4+ T cells sorted from blood. Stated subset: CD45RA+ positively selected. J is TRBJ2-1 and V is TRBV29-1; 7 positions agree with TRBD1. The sequence came from a man aged 25-40 years in good health. This CDR3 is CSAYRGPTYNEQFF. The CDR3 DNA is TGCAGCGCCTACAGGGGCCCTACCTACAATGAGCAGTTCTTC.